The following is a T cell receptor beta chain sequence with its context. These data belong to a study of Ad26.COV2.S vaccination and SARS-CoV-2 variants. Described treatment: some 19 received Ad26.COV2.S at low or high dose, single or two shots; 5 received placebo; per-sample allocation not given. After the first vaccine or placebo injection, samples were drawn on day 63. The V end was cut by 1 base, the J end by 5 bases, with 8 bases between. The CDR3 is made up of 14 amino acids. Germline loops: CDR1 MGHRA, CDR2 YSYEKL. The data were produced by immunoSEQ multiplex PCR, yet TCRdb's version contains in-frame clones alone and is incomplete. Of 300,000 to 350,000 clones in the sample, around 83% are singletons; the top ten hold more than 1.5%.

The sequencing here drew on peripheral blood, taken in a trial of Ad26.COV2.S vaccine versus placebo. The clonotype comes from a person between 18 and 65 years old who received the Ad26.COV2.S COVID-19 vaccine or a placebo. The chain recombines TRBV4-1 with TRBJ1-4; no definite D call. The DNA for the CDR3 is TGCGCCAGCAGCCAAGCGGTGGGGAATGAAAAACTGTTTTTT. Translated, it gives CASSQAVGNEKLFF.